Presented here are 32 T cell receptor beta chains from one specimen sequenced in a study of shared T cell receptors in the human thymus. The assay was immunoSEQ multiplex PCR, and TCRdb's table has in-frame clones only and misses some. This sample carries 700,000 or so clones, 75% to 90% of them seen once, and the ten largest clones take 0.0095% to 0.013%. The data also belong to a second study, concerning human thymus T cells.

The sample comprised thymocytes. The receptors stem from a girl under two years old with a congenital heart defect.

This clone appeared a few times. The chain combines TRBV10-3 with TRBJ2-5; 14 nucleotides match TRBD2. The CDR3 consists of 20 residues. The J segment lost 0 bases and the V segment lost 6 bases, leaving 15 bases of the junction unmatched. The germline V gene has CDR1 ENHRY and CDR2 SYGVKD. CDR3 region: CAISEGATSGGVLYQETQYF. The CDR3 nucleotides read TGTGCCATCAGCGAGGGGGCGACTAGCGGGGGGGTTCTGTACCAAGAGACCCAGTACTTC.

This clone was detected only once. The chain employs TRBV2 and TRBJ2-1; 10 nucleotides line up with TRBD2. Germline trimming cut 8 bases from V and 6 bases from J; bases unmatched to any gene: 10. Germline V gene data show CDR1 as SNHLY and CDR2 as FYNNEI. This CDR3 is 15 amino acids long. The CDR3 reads CASVKLAGVGNEQFF. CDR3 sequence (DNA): TGTGCCAGCGTGAAGCTAGCGGGGGTGGGCAATGAGCAGTTCTTC.

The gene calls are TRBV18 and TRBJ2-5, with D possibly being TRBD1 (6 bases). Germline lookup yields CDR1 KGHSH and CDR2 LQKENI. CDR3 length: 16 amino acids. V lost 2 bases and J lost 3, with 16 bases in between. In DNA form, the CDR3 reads TGTGCCAGCTCACCAAAGCTCCGGACAGCTAAAGAGACCCAGTACTTC. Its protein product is CASSPKLRTAKETQYF.

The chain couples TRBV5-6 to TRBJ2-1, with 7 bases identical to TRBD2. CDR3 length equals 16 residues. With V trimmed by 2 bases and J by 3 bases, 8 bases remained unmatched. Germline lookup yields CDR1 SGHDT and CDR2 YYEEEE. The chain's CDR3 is CASSFIGRRFYNEQFF. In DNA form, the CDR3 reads TGTGCCAGCAGCTTCATCGGGAGGAGATTCTACAATGAGCAGTTCTTC. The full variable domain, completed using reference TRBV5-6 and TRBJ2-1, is DAGVTQSPTHLIKTRGQQVTLRCSPKSGHDTVSWYQQALGQGPQFIFQYYEEEERQRGNFPDRFSGHQFPNYSSELNVNALLLGDSALYLCASSFIGRRFYNEQFFGPGTRLTVL.

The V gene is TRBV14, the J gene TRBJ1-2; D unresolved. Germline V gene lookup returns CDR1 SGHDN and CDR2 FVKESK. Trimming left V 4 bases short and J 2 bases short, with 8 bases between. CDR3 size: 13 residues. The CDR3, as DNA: TGTGCCAGCAGCCTGAGGCCCAACTATGGCTACACCTTC. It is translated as CASSLRPNYGYTF.

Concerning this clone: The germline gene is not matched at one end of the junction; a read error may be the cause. CDR3 residues: CASLPHPRAGHRLHTQYF. CDR3 sequence (DNA): TGTGCCAGCCTCCCTCACCCCCGGGCCGGACACAGGCTCCACACCCAATACTTC. V and J are TRBV27 and TRBJ1-2, with TRBD1 as a possible D gene (5 bases). Germline V lookup: CDR1 MNHEY, CDR2 SMNVEV (reference sequence). CDR3 length equals 18 residues.

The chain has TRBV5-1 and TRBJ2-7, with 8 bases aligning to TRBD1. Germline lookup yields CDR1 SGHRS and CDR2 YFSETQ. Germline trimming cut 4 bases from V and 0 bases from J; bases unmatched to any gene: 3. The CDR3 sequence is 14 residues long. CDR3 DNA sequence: TGCGCCAGCAGCCGTGACAGGGGCTCCTACGAGCAGTACTTC. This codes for CASSRDRGSYEQYF. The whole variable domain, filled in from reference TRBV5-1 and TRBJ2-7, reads KAGVTQTPRYLIKTRGQQVTLSCSPISGHRSVSWYQQTPGQGLQFLFEYFSETQRNKGNFPGRFSGRQFSNSRSEMNVSTLELGDSALYLCASSRDRGSYEQYFGPGTRLTVT.

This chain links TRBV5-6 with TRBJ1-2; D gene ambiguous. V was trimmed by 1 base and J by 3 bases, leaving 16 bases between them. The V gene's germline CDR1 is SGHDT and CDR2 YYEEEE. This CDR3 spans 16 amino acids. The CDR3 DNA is TGTGCCAGCAGCTTGAGGAGTTTCGCCCCGTACTATGGCTACACCTTC. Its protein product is CASSLRSFAPYYGYTF.

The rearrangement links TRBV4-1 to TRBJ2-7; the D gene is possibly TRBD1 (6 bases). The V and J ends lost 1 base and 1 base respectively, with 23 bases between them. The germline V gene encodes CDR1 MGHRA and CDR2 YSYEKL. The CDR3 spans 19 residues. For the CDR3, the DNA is TGCGCCAGCAGCCAAGGAACAGGGATTTGGTTTGGGGGTTCCTACGAGCAGTACTTC. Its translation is CASSQGTGIWFGGSYEQYF.

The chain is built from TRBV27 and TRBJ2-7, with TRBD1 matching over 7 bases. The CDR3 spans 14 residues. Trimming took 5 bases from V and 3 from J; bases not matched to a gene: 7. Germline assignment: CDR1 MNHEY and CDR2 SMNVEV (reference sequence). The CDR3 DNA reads TGTGCCAGCAGTCCGCCGGACAGGTACTACGAGCAGTACTTC. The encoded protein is CASSPPDRYYEQYF.

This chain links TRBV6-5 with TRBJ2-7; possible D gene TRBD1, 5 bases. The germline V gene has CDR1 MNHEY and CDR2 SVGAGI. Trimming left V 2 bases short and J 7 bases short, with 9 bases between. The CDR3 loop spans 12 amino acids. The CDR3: CASSYGTGEQYF. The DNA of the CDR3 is TGTGCCAGCAGTTACGGTACAGGTGAGCAGTACTTC.

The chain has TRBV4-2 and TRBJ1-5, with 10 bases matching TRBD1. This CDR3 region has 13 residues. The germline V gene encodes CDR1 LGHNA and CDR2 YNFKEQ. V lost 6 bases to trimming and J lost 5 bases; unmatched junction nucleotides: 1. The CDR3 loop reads CASSDRGHQPQHF. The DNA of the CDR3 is TGTGCCAGCAGTGACAGGGGGCATCAGCCCCAGCATTTT.

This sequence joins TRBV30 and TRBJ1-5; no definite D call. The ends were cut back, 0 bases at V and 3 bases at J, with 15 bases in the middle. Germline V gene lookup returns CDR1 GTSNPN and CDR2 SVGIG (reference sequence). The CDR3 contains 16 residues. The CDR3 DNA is TGTGCCTGGAGTGTACATGAGGGAAGGGACAATCAGCCCCAGCATTTT. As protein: CAWSVHEGRDNQPQHF.

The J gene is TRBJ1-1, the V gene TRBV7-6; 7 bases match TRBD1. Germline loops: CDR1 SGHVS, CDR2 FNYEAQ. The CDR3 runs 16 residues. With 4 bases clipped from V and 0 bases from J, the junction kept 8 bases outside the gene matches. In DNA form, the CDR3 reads TGTGCCAGCAGCTCCACGACAGGGATCATGAACACTGAAGCTTTCTTT. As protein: CASSSTTGIMNTEAFF.

DNA for the CDR3: TGTGCCAGCAGCTTGGTCCCTAGCGGGGGATTCGGGACCCAGTACTTC. This sequence encodes CASSLVPSGGFGTQYF. This rearrangement joins TRBV5-5 to TRBJ2-5; 10 bases fit TRBD2. CDR3 length equals 16 residues. V shed 0 bases, J shed 7 bases, and the junction held 9 bases outside the gene matches. The germline gives CDR1 SGHKS, CDR2 YYEKEE (reference sequence).

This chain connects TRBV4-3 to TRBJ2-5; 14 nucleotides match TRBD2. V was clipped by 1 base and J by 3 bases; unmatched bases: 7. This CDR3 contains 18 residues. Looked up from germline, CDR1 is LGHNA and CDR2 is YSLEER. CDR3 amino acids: CASSQAMGLAGVEETQYF. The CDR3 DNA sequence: TGCGCCAGCAGCCAAGCCATGGGACTAGCGGGGGTAGAAGAGACCCAGTACTTC.

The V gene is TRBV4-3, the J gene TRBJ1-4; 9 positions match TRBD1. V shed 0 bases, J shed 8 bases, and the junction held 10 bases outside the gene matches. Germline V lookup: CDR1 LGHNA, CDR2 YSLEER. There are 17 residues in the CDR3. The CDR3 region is CASSQDGTGKEGEKLFF. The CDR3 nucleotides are TGCGCCAGCAGCCAAGATGGGACAGGGAAAGAAGGGGAAAAACTGTTTTTT.

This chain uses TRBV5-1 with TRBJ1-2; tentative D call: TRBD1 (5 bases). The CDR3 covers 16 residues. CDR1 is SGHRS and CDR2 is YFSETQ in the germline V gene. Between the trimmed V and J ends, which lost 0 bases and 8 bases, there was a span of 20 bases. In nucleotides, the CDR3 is TGCGCCAGCAGCTTGGACCGCCTTGCAGCCCCAGGGGGCTACACCTTC. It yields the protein CASSLDRLAAPGGYTF. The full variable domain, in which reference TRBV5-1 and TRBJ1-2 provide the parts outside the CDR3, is KAGVTQTPRYLIKTRGQQVTLSCSPISGHRSVSWYQQTPGQGLQFLFEYFSETQRNKGNFPGRFSGRQFSNSRSEMNVSTLELGDSALYLCASSLDRLAAPGGYTFGSGTRLTVV.

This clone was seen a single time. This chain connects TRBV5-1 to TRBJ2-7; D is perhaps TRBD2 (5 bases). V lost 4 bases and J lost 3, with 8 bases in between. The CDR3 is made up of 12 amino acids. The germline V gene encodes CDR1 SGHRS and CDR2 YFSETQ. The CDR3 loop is CASSLDYYEQYF. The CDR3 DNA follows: TGCGCCAGCAGCCTCGACTACTACGAGCAGTACTTC.

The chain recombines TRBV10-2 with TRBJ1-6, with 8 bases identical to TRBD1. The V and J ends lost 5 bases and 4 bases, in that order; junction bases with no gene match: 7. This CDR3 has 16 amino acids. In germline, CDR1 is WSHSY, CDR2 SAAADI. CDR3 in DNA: TGCGCCAGCAGTCTACACAGGGGGACTTATAATTCACCCCTCCACTTT. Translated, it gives CASSLHRGTYNSPLHF.

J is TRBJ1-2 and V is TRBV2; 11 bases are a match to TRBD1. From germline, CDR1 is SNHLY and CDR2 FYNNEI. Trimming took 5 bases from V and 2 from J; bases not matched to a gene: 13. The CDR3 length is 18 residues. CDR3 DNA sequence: TGTGCCAGCAGTTACGTCCGGGACAGGGGGTCGGGGAACTATGGCTACACCTTC. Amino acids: CASSYVRDRGSGNYGYTF.

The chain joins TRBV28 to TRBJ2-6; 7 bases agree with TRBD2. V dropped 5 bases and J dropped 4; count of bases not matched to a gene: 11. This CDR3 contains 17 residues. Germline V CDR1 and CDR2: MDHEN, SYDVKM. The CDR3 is CASSVGGEGAGANVLTF. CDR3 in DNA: TGTGCCAGCAGTGTCGGTGGGGAGGGCGCGGGGGCCAACGTCCTGACTTTC. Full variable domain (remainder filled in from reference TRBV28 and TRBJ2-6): DVKVTQSSRYLVKRTGEKVFLECVQDMDHENMFWYRQDPGLGLRLIYFSYDVKMKEKGDIPEGYSVSREKKERFSLILESASTNQTSMYLCASSVGGEGAGANVLTFGAGSRLTVL.

CDR3: CASSFFQFNGEGYTF. Written as DNA, the CDR3 is TGTGCCAGCAGCTTTTTTCAGTTCAACGGGGAGGGCTACACCTTC. This rearrangement joins TRBV13 to TRBJ1-2; D remains unclear. The germline CDR1 and CDR2 sequences are PRHDT and FYEKMQ (reference sequence). There are 15 residues in the CDR3. Trimming shortened V by 3 bases and J by 8 bases, and 19 bases separated the two germline ends.

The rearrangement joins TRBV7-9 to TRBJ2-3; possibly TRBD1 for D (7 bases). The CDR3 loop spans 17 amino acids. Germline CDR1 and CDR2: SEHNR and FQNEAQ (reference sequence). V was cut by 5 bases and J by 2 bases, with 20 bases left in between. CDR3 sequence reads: CASSETRRQGLTDTQYF. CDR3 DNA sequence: TGTGCCAGCAGCGAAACTCGGCGACAGGGACTCACAGATACGCAGTATTTT.

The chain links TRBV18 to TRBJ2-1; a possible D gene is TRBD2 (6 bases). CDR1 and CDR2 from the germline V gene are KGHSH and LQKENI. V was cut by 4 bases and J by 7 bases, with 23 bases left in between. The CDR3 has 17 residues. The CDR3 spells CASSRSPWGGATNEQFF. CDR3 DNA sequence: TGTGCCAGCTCACGCTCCCCTTGGGGCGGGGCGACGAATGAGCAGTTCTTC.

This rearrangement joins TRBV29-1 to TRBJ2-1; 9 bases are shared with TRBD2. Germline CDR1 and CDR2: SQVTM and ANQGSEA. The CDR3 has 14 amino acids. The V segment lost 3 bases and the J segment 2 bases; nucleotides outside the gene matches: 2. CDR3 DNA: TGCAGCGTTGACGAGCGGGGGGCCTACAATGAGCAGTTCTTC. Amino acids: CSVDERGAYNEQFF.

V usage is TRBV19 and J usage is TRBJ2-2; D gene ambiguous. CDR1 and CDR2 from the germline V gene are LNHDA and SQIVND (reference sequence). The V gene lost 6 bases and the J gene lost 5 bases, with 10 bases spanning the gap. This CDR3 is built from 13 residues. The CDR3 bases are TGTGCCAGTAGAACTTGGCGGACCGGGGAGCTGTTTTTT. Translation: CASRTWRTGELFF.

CDR3 sequence: CASSLREGDQPQHF. For the CDR3, the DNA is TGTGCCAGCAGCCTACGAGAGGGGGATCAGCCCCAGCATTTT. The gene calls are TRBV6-6 and TRBJ1-5; a weak D match, TRBD1 (6 bases). The CDR3 length is 14 residues. Germline lookup yields CDR1 MNHNY and CDR2 SVGAGI (reference sequence). Trimming removed 6 bases from V and 5 bases from J, with 14 bases in between.

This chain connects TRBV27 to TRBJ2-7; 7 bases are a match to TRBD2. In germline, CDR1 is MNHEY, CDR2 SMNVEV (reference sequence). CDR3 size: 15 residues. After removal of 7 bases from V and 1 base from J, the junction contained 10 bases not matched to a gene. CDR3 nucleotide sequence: TGTGCCAGCAACCCTGGGGGGGGTCCTTCCTACGAGCAGTACTTC. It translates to CASNPGGGPSYEQYF.

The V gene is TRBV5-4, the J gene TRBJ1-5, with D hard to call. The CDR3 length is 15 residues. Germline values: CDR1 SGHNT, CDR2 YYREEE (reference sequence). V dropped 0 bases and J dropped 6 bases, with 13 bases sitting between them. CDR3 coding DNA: TGTGCCAGCAGCTTGGGTGTCGGGGTCGGTCAGCCCCAGCATTTT. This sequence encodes CASSLGVGVGQPQHF.

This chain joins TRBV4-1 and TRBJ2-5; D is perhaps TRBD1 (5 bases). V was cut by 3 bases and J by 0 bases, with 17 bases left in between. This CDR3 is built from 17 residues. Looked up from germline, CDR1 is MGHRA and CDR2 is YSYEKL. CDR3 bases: TGCGCCAGCAGCCAGAGGTGGGGCTCCCTGTACCAAGAGACCCAGTACTTC. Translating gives CASSQRWGSLYQETQYF.

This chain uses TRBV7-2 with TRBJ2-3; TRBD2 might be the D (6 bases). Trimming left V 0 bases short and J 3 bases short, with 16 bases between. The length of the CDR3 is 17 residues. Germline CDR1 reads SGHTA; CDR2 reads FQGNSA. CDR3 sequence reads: CASSLAVAGRITDTQYF. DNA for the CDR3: TGTGCCAGCAGCTTAGCGGTCGCAGGGAGGATTACAGATACGCAGTATTTT.